The 10 T cell receptor beta chains presented below share a single source sample, sequenced in a study of identical twins. TCRdb analysed the 5' RACE reads with MiXCR anew, one entry per CDR3 protein. The sample yields approximately 280,000 distinct CDR3 sequences, about 8% seen once. These data were likewise used in another study, on yellow fever vaccine responses in identical twins.

The sample comprised memory (CD45RO+) T cells sorted from blood. These receptors came from a woman under 30 in good health.

This clonotype showed up many times. The chain combines TRBV14 with TRBJ1-1; TRBD1 might be the D (5 bases). This CDR3 has 15 amino acids. The germline V gene has CDR1 SGHDN and CDR2 FVKESK. V lost 3 bases to trimming and J lost 0 bases, with 11 bases between them. The CDR3 coding sequence is TGTGCCAGCAGCCAGGAAGGGACGGTGAACACTGAAGCTTTCTTT. Translated: CASSQEGTVNTEAFF.

The J gene is TRBJ2-2, the V gene TRBV5-5; D is undetermined. The CDR3 contains 13 residues. Germline V CDR1 and CDR2: SGHKS, YYEKEE (reference sequence). V was clipped by 4 bases and J by 5 bases, with 9 bases between them. CDR3 DNA: TGTGCCAGCAGCATGACCACAACCGGGGAGCTGTTTTTT. Translation: CASSMTTTGELFF.

This clonotype was counted ten times or more. The rearrangement links TRBV2 to TRBJ2-2; possible D gene TRBD1, 5 bases. Trimming took off 9 bases at V and 9 bases at J, with 17 bases between the two ends. This CDR3 contains 13 residues. Germline lookup yields CDR1 SNHLY and CDR2 FYNNEI. The CDR3 DNA sequence: TGTGCCAGTTCGACGAAGGACACTCGGGAGCTGTTTTTT. This codes for CASSTKDTRELFF.

This chain connects TRBV20-1 to TRBJ2-1; 13 bases align to TRBD2. The germline V gene encodes CDR1 DFQATT and CDR2 SNEGSKA (reference sequence). J gave up 2 bases and V 0 bases, and 13 bases lay outside the gene matches. This CDR3 is built from 20 residues. The CDR3 loop is CSAREYGLAGEWITYNEQFF. DNA of the CDR3: TGCAGTGCTAGAGAATACGGACTAGCGGGGGAATGGATCACCTACAATGAGCAGTTCTTC.

This clonotype was seen repeatedly, ten times or more. The CDR3 spells CSAPPPGAVGKLFF. DNA for the CDR3: TGCAGTGCTCCGCCCCCAGGGGCGGTGGGGAAACTGTTTTTT. The rearrangement joins TRBV20-1 to TRBJ1-4; TRBD1 is a possible D gene (6 bases). The germline gives CDR1 DFQATT, CDR2 SNEGSKA (reference sequence). With 5 bases removed from V and 11 bases from J, the gap between germline ends came to 21 bases. The CDR3 runs 14 residues.

CDR3 in DNA: TGTGCCAGCAGCTTAGCTTTTATGACATCCTACAATGAGCAGTTCTTC. Translating it yields CASSLAFMTSYNEQFF. The rearrangement uses TRBV7-6 and TRBJ2-1; D remains ambiguous. The CDR3 extends over 16 amino acids. Trimming took 0 bases from V and 1 from J, leaving 10 bases between them. Germline CDR1 and CDR2: SGHVS and FNYEAQ. Supplemented by reference TRBV7-6 and TRBJ2-1, the full variable domain reads GAGVSQSPRYKVTKRGQDVALRCDPISGHVSLYWYRQALGQGPEFLTYFNYEAQQDKSGLPNDRFSAERPEGSISTLTIQRTEQRDSAMYRCASSLAFMTSYNEQFFGPGTRLTVL.

The rearrangement uses TRBV28 and TRBJ2-3, with 13 bases aligning to TRBD2. Germline V CDR1 and CDR2: MDHEN, SYDVKM. Losses at the gene ends were 4 bases for V and 11 bases for J; bases not matched to a gene: 9. The length of the CDR3 is 15 residues. In nucleotides, the CDR3 is TGTGCCAGCAGTTCCGGGACTAGCGGGACGGGTATGCAGTATTTT. Amino acids: CASSSGTSGTGMQYF.

This clonotype was seen more than once but under ten times. The chain carries TRBV25-1 and TRBJ2-3; the match to TRBD2 covers 9 bases. The CDR3 contains 17 residues. V shed 5 bases and J 2 bases; nucleotides not matched to a gene: 11. Germline V lookup: CDR1 MGHDK, CDR2 SYGVNS. This CDR3 reads CASSIGNSGSLTDTQYF. In DNA, the CDR3 is TGTGCCAGCAGTATAGGGAATAGCGGGAGCCTCACAGATACGCAGTATTTT.

The rearrangement links TRBV11-2 to TRBJ1-2; D gene unclear. The V and J ends lost 5 bases and 5 bases respectively, with 9 bases between them. This CDR3 comprises 12 residues. Germline V lookup: CDR1 SGHAT, CDR2 FQNNGV. The CDR3 DNA is TGTGCCAGCAGCCCGGACCGATATGGCTACACCTTC. It translates to CASSPDRYGYTF.

This clonotype was counted at least ten times. This chain joins TRBV6-5 and TRBJ1-1; a possible D gene is TRBD1 (5 bases). V was clipped by 0 bases and J by 6 bases, with 17 bases between them. In germline, CDR1 is MNHEY, CDR2 SVGAGI. The CDR3 is 16 amino acids. The CDR3 nucleotides read TGTGCCAGCAGTTACTCGAAAGTAGGGCAGGGCTCTGAAGCTTTCTTT. Translating it yields CASSYSKVGQGSEAFF.